This T cell receptor beta chain originates from a study of cytomegalovirus exposure and HLA in healthy donors (dated by TCRdb to 2017 to 2019). Looking at the study overall: An earlier analysis of roughly 610 of the donors reported over 250 Gb of sequence data and 95 million to 120 million unique TCR beta sequences obtained from about 179 million T cells. An early release that covered about 640 HLA-typed donors contained around 330 gigabases of sequencing data and around 80 million unique TCR sequences. Of the 300 to 450 genotyped donors, 65% to 90% were placed in the genetic ancestry cluster associated with self-reported Caucasian donors. The study aimed to test whether cataloging public T cell receptors could reveal signatures of past pathogen exposure. The study used immunosequencing to profile the T cell repertoires of approximately 690 subjects and linked those repertoires to cytomegalovirus serostatus. In addition to the first cohort of 666 subjects, a separate validation cohort of 120 different subjects was used. The study combined high-throughput TCR immunosequencing, statistical association of individual TCRs with disease status, and machine learning to predict cytomegalovirus infection status. To study patterns of TCR occurrence, a later analysis re-analyzed previously published TCR beta repertoires from more than 550 donors and added high-resolution HLA genotyping. Rather than using new phenotypic data, the later analysis identified candidate immune exposures from TCR beta sequences and from how often those sequences occurred across donors. An earlier analysis of 587 of the donors used high-throughput TCR beta sequencing to judge whether each TCR beta V gene segment behaved as functional or pseudogenic. Alongside the repertoire data, information on donor age, sex, ethnicity and CMV serostatus was compiled. A later genetic analysis used genome-wide SNP genotypes for about 60% of the 666 donors, treating that subset as a discovery cohort. All discovery cohort repertoires had been generated using a single sequencing platform. Class I and class II HLA loci were covered by the typing at four-digit resolution. The number of typed donors differed by locus: roughly 629-640 for A, B, C, DRB1 and DQB1; approximately 530 for DQA1; 606 for DPA1; and about 450 for DPB1. Roughly 5 DR-DQ haplotypes were handled as single units for association and clustering, since linkage in the cohort was strong. On average, 235,054 unique TCR beta nucleotide sequences were sequenced per donor among more than 350 genotyped donors of the cohort, with 15% to 20% of those sequences being non-productive. Beyond this particular receptor, the publication reports: A later genetic analysis associated a missense DCLRE1C variant with V-gene and J-gene trimming of TCR beta chains, and an independent cohort replicated the association. In both the original and validation cohorts, the classifier was reported to diagnose cytomegalovirus status with high specificity and sensitivity. Most CMV-associated TCR beta chains appeared to be HLA-restricted in a later analysis, and the HLA associations seemed to be driven largely by CMV exposure. For the cohort, immune exposure information was limited to CMV serostatus. Some IMGT-functional V segments, including TRBV6-2 and TRBV6-3, could not be distinguished by the 87-base-pair reads and were therefore excluded. The authors suggested that the approach could potentially be extended to other disease states and immunological phenotypes. This cohort had only TCR beta chains sequenced, and the lack of alpha or paired-chain data limited which features could be detected. A later analysis found that HLA-associated TCR beta chains were more clonally expanded and had lower generation probabilities than equally common non-associated chains. Correlated functional status among segregating V segments might reflect linkage disequilibrium, but an unknown experimental factor could not be ruled out. Assigning TCR associations to individual alleles was difficult when HLA alleles, especially DR and DQ, strongly co-occurred. Most TCR sequences were seen in very few donors, while some public TCRs were found in many individuals. A later analysis found that TCR association rates varied across HLA loci, with DRB1 alleles showing the most associated TCRs and HLA-C alleles the fewest. A further reported finding was that TCR beta sequences accurately predicted the HLA-A and HLA-B alleles for most subjects in the first cohort. Because HLA typing was missing for some donors at each locus, association tests included only the typed subset. A group of highly shared sequence variants was considered likely to be a technical artifact of the sequencing pipeline. Broadly in line with IMGT annotations, most TCR beta V segments showed up in productive rearrangements about 87% or about 30% of the time in an earlier analysis of some 590 of the donors. A total of about 150 TCR beta chains were listed by the study as associated with cytomegalovirus. Because counts were too low, roughly 18 rarely observed V segments, including chromosome 9 orphons, were left out of the earlier analysis of approximately 500 of the donors. In a later analysis, several top co-occurrence clusters were reported to appear linked to parvovirus B19, influenza, CMV and Epstein-Barr virus. According to a later genetic analysis, donors in an Asian-associated ancestry cluster had fewer N-insertions in productive TCRs than the approximately 700-donor mean. In vitro tests confirmed that a few of the cytomegalovirus-associated TCR beta chains recognize cytomegalovirus antigens. Sequencing depth was assumed to be roughly uniform across donors in the presence/absence analyses, though that assumption may not hold. A later analysis associated about 17,000 TCR beta sequences with specific HLA alleles at a false discovery rate of 0.05.

In total, roughly 670 healthy bone marrow donors made up the cohort. At the time of sampling, all cohort members were nominally healthy, though unrecorded immune exposures were likely present. The donor tested CMV seronegative, placing the donor among the 300 to 450 seronegative members of the cohort. Every donor gave a peripheral blood sample, and the peripheral blood mononuclear cells from that sample were used for TCR beta sequencing. Genomic DNA was extracted from the blood cell samples with the Qiagen DNeasy Blood Extraction Kit. To note about this clone: Its antigen is currently not known.

Taken from cysteine to phenylalanine, the CDR3 has 15 residues. Left in the record is the CDR3 DNA by itself, 45 bases read in frame from the first base. The germline V gene provides CDR1 MNHNS and CDR2 SASEGT. V has 0 bases trimmed and J has 8 bases trimmed; junction bases matching no gene number 7. The library was produced with the immunoSEQ multiplex PCR assay. The multiplex PCR relied on a mix of 60 forward primers for TCR Vbeta segments and 13 reverse primers for TCR Jbeta segments. Amplification of the CDR3 region of rearranged TCR beta genes was performed with a multiplex PCR assay on genomic DNA. The amplified TCR beta libraries were sequenced on the Illumina HiSeq System as 87-base-pair reads. The original methods were these. Across the 700 or so repertoires, a later analysis counted tens of millions of unique TCR beta chains, roughly 11 million of which were shared by at least two donors. Raw reads were error-corrected and collapsed into unique sequences by a nearest-neighbor algorithm in which closely related sequences were merged to remove PCR and sequencing errors. To assign V, D and J gene segments, CDR3 sequences were aligned to IMGT reference sequences. For a sequence to be retained, a match of at least six nucleotides was required to both a V gene segment and a J gene segment. A rearrangement was called productive if the CDR3 had no stop codons and remained in frame with V and J, and every other rearrangement was called non-productive. CDR3 was defined according to IMGT convention as the region running from the second conserved V-encoded cysteine to the conserved J-encoded phenylalanine. The earlier analysis of about 640 of the donors excluded any sequence lacking an unambiguous match to a single V gene segment. In an earlier analysis of several hundred of the donors, V segments were called functional above 56.7% productive rearrangements and were called segregating when the between-donor standard deviation exceeded 5%. A statistical classification framework was built to diagnose cytomegalovirus status from the catalog of TCR beta chain sequences. In a later analysis, V and J genes were assigned by comparing TCR nucleotide sequences against IMGT/GENE-DB human TR gene sequences. In a later analysis, CDR3 sequences and most-parsimonious VDJ recombination scenarios were assigned using the TCRdist pipeline. In a later analysis, each TCR beta chain was defined by its CDR3 amino acid sequence together with its V-gene family, and reads lacking a unique V-gene family were excluded. To address suspected cross-contamination and a sequencing artifact, a later analysis removed under 600 highly shared, low-generation-probability nucleotide sequences. In a later analysis, a clonal expansion index was calculated for each public chain from normalized within-repertoire ranks of inferred template counts. In a later analysis, generation probabilities were computed with a VDJ recombination model fitted to out-of-frame rearrangements, and the resulting probabilities were checked against IGoR. A later analysis scored TCR-TCR, TCR-HLA and TCR-CMV co-occurrence with hypergeometric tests, applying a repertoire-size bias correction to TCR pairs. To estimate false discovery rates, a later analysis permuted the HLA or CMV assignments 20 times. A later analysis grouped co-occurring TCRs with DBSCAN, adding TCRdist sequence similarity when clustering within HLA-allele-positive subsets. Repertoires with fewer than 30,000 or more than 120,000 public chains were left out of co-occurrence clustering, as were about 5 repertoires with anomalous nucleotide sharing. What TCRdb holds here is the immuneACCESS table cut down to in-frame rearrangements. Part of the clones is not present; checked against another copy, under half of the missing clones reflect an unresolved V gene, and the others are unexplained. The V and J calls and clone size come from that table; D and trimming were worked out from the DNA. This sample's table carries just under 65,000 clones. The ten largest clones add up to about a sixth of the sample.

The chain joins TRBV6-1 to TRBJ1-2, with TRBD1 matching 9 junction bases. The receptor was isolated from a boy younger than 18 in good health and CMV-seronegative. The sequencing input was PBMCs. The DNA sequence reads TGTGCCAGCAGTGAAGCGGGGGGACAGGGATACGGCTACACCTTC. This is translated as CASSEAGGQGYGYTF.